The 2 T cell receptor beta chains below all came from one sample that was sequenced in a study of cytomegalovirus exposure and HLA in healthy donors. PCR primers comprised 60 Vbeta and 13 Jbeta primers. TCRdb keeps only in-frame clones here, not all; method: immunoSEQ multiplex PCR. The sample totals roughly 110,000 clones. The sequencing input was PBMCs. The source is a man aged 30 to 39 in good health and CMV-seronegative.

The J gene is TRBJ2-1, the V gene TRBV11-3; possible D gene TRBD2, 5 bases. The germline gives CDR1 SGHNT, CDR2 YENEEA. The V end was cut by 1 base, the J end by 2 bases, with 6 bases between. The CDR3 spans 14 residues. Written as DNA, the CDR3 is TGTGCCAGCAGCTTAGTCGGGGCCTACAATGAGCAGTTCTTC. Amino acid sequence: CASSLVGAYNEQFF.

The V and J genes are TRBV28 and TRBJ2-5; perhaps TRBD2 as D (6 bases). Trimming stripped 2 bases from V and 4 bases from J, with 14 bases between. This CDR3 has 15 residues. CDR1 is MDHEN, CDR2 SYDVKM, per germline. The CDR3 is CASSLIGQGGETQYF. CDR3 coding DNA: TGTGCCAGCAGTTTAATCGGGCAGGGAGGAGAGACCCAGTACTTC.